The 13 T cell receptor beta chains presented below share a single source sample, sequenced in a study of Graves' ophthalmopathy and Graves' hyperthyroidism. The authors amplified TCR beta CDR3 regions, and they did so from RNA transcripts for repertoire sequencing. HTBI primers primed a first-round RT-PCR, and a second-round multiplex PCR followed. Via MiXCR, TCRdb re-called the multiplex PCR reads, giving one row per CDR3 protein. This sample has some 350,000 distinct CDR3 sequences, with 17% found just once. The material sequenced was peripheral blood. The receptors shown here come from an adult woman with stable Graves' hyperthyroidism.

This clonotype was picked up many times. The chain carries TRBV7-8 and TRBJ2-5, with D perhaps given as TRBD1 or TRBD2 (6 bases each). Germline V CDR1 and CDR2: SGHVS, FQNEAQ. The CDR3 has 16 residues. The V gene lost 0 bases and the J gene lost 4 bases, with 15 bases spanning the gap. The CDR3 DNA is TGTGCCAGCAGCTTAGCGGGACCGGGGGCAGGAGAGACCCAGTACTTC. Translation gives CASSLAGPGAGETQYF.

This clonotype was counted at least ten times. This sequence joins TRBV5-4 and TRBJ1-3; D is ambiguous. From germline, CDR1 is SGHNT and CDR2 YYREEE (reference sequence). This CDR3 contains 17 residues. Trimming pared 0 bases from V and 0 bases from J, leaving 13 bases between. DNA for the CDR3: TGTGCCAGCAGCTTGGCGGGTAGAGCGAGCTCTGGAAACACCATATATTTT. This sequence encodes CASSLAGRASSGNTIYF. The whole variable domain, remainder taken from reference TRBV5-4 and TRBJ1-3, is ETGVTQSPTHLIKTRGQQVTLRCSSQSGHNTVSWYQQALGQGPQFIFQYYREEENGRGNFPPRFSGLQFPNYSSELNVNALELDDSALYLCASSLAGRASSGNTIYFGEGSWLTVV.

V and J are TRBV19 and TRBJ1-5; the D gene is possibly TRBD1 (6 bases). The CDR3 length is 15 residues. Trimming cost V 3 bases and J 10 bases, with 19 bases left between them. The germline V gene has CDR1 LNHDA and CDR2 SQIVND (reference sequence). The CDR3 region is CASSMVVGGNIPQHF. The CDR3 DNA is TGTGCCAGTAGTATGGTTGTAGGGGGGAATATACCCCAGCATTTT.

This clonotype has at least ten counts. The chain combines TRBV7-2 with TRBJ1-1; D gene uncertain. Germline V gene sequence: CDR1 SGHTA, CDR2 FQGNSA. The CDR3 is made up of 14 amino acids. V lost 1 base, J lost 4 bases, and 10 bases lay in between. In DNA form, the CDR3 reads TGTGCCAGCAGCTTAGTGGGGATGGGCACTGAAGCTTTCTTT. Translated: CASSLVGMGTEAFF.

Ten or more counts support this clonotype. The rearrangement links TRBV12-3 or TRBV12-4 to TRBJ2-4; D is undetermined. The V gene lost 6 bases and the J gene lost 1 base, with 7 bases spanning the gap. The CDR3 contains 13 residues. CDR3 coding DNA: TGTGCCAGCAGCCTAGGGGCCAAAAACATTCAGTACTTC. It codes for CASSLGAKNIQYF.

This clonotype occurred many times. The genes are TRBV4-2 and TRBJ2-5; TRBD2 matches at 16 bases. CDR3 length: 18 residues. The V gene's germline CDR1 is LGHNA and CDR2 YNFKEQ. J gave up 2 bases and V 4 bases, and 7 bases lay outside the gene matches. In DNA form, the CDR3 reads TGTGCCAGCAGCCTCGGGACTAGCGGGAGGGAACCACAAGAGACCCAGTACTTC. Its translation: CASSLGTSGREPQETQYF.

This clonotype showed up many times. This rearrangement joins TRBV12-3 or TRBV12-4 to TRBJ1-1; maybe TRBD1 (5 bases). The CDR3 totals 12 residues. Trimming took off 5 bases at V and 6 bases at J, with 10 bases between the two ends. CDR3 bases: TGTGCCAGCAGTCTGCGGGGCGCTGAAGCTTTCTTT. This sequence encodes CASSLRGAEAFF.

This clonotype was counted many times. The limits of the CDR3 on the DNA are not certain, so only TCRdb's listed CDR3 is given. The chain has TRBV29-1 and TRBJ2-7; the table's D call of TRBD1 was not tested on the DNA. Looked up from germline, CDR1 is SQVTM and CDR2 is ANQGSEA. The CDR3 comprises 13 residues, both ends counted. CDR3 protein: CSVAQGTGLVKYF.

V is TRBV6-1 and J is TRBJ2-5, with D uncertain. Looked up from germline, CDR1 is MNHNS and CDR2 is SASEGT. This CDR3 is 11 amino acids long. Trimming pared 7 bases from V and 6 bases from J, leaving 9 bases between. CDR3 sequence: CASTASQTQYF. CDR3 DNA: TGTGCCAGCACAGCGTCTCAGACCCAGTACTTC.

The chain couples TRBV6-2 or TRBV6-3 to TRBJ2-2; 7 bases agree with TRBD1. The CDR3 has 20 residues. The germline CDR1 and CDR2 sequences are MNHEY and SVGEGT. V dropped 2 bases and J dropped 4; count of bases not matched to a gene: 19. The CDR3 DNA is TGTGCCAGCAGTTACGCGCCGGGACAGACCTTGACGAGGTCCACCGGGGAGCTGTTTTTT. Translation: CASSYAPGQTLTRSTGELFF.

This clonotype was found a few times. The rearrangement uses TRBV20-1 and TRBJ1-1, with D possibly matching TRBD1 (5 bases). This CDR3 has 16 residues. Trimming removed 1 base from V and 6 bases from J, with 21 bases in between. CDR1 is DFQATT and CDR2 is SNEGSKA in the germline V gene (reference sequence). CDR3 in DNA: TGCAGTGCTAGAGTTGATTTAGGATCTAGGGACCCTGAAGCTTTCTTT. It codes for CSARVDLGSRDPEAFF.

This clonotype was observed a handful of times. The CDR3 sequence: CASSPGGAGVDYEQYF. For the CDR3, the DNA is TGCGCCAGCAGCCCGGGGGGGGCAGGGGTCGATTACGAGCAGTACTTC. This rearrangement joins TRBV4-3 to TRBJ2-7, with TRBD2 matching 8 bases. CDR1 LGHNA and CDR2 YSLEER come from the germline V gene. V dropped 4 bases and J dropped 4; count of bases not matched to a gene: 12. The CDR3 length is 16 residues.

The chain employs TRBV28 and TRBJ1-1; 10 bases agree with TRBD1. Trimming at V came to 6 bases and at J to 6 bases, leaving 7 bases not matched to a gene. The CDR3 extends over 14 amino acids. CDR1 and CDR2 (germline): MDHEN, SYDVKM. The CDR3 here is CASSQPGQGAEAFF. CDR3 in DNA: TGTGCCAGCAGCCAACCCGGACAGGGGGCTGAAGCTTTCTTT.